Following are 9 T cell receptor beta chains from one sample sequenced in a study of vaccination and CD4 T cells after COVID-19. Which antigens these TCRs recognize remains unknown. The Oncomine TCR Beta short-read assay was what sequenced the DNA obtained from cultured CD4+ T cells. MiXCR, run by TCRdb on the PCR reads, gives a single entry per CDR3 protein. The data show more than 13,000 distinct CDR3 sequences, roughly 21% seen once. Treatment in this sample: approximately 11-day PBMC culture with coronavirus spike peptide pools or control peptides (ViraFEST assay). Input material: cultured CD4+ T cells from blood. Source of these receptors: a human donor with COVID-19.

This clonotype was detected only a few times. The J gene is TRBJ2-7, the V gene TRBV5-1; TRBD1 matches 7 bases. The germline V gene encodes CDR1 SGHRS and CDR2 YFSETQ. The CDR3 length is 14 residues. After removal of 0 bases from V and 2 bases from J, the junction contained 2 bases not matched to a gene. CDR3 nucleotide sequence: TGCGCCAGCAGCTTGGGGGACAGACCCTACGAGCAGTACTTC. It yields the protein CASSLGDRPYEQYF.

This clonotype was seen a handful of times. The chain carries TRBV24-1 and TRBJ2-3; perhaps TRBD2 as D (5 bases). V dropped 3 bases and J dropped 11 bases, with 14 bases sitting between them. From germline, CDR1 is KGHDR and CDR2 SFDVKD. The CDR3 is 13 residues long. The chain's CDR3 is CATSDRASLRQYF. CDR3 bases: TGTGCCACCAGTGATCGGGCTAGCCTCAGGCAGTATTTT.

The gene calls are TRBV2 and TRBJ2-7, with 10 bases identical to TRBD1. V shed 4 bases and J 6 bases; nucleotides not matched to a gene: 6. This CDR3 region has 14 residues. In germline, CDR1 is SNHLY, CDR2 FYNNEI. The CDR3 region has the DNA TGTGCCAGCAGTGGGGACAGGGGAAGCGGCGAGCAGTACTTC. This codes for CASSGDRGSGEQYF.

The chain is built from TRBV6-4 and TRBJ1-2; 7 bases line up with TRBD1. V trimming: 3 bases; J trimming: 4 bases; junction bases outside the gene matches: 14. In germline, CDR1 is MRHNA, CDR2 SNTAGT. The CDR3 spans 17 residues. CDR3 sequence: CASSETSYPRDSYGYTF. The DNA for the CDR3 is TGTGCCAGCAGTGAAACTAGCTACCCCCGGGACAGCTATGGCTACACCTTC.

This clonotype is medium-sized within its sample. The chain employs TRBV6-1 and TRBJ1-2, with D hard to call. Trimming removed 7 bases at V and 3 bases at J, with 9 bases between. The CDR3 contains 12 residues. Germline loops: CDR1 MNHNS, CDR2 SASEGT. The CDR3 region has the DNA TGTGCCAGCACCGGGGTGTACTATGGCTACACCTTC. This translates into CASTGVYYGYTF.

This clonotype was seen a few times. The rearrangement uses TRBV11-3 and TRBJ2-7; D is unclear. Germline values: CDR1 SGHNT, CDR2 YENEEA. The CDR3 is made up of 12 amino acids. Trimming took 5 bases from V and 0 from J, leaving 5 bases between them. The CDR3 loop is CASSRDSYEQYF. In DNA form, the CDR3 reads TGTGCCAGCAGCCGCGACTCCTACGAGCAGTACTTC.

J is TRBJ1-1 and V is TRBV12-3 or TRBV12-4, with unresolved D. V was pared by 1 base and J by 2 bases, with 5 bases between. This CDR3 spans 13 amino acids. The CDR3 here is CASSLETNTEAFF. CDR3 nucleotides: TGTGCCAGCAGTTTAGAGACAAACACTGAAGCTTTCTTT.

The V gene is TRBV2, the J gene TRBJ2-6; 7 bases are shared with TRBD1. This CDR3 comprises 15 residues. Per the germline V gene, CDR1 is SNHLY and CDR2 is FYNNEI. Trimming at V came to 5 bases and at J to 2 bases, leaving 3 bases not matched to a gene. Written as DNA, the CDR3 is TGTGCCAGCAGTACTGACAGGGCTGGGGCCAACGTCCTGACTTTC. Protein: CASSTDRAGANVLTF.

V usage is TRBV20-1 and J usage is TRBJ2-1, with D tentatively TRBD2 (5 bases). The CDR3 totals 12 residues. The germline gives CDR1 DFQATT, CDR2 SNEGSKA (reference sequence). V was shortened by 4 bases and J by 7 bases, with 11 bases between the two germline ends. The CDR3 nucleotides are TGCAGTGCTAAAATTGGGGAGAATGAGCAGTTCTTC. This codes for CSAKIGENEQFF.